The T cell receptor beta chain described here comes from a study of T-cell reconstitution after alpha-beta-depleted transplantation in children. This clonotype was seen a few times. The CDR3 sequence is 15 residues long. Germline V gives CDR1 SGHNT, CDR2 YENEEA. The V and J ends lost 1 base and 1 base respectively, with 8 bases between them. The authors prepared the TCRbeta library with unique molecular identifiers. TCRdb fed the PCR reads into MiXCR, producing one record per CDR3 protein. This sample has a few hundred thousand distinct CDR3 sequences, with about 20% found just once. The V gene is TRBV11-3, the J gene TRBJ2-1; D is unclear. The sequences come from PBMCs from the stem cell graft donor, collected from the stem cell graft. This TCR came from a human donor who donated a stem cell graft to a child with acute myeloid leukemia. This CDR3 is CASSLGLISYNEQFF. DNA of the CDR3: TGTGCCAGCAGCTTAGGTCTTATTTCCTACAATGAGCAGTTCTTC.